This T cell receptor (beta chain) was captured in a study of tumor-infiltrating lymphocytes in primary liver carcinoma. Study background: Patients were men and women aged 30 to 69 years.

TCR beta cDNA was reverse-transcribed from 500 to 550 ng of total RNA. The reaction used a constant-region primer and ProtoScript II reverse transcriptase. What produced the TCR beta libraries was three nested multiplex PCR rounds using slightly modified ARM-PCR. Researchers ran the first two PCR rounds for 10 cycles each with TRBV1-TRBV30 forward primers and a C-beta reverse primer. TCRdb re-called the multiplex PCR reads through MiXCR, storing one row per CDR3 protein. Of about 310,000 distinct CDR3 sequences listed, approximately 60% were seen once; the top ten hold roughly 8.9%. About this clonotype: At one end the junction does not follow the germline gene, possibly because of a read error.

The authors took blood RNA from unsorted whole blood and also extracted germline DNA. Germline V gene data show CDR1 as SGHNT and CDR2 as YENEEA. The CDR3 covers 13 residues. The source is a man aged 40-49 years with primary liver carcinoma and hepatitis B virus infection. Sequences were obtained from peripheral blood. This chain uses TRBV11-3 with TRBJ2-7; the D is unclear. CDR3 sequence reads: CANSLIWVYEQYF. For the CDR3, the DNA is TGTGCCAACAGCTTAATCTGGGTGTACGAGCAGTACTTC.